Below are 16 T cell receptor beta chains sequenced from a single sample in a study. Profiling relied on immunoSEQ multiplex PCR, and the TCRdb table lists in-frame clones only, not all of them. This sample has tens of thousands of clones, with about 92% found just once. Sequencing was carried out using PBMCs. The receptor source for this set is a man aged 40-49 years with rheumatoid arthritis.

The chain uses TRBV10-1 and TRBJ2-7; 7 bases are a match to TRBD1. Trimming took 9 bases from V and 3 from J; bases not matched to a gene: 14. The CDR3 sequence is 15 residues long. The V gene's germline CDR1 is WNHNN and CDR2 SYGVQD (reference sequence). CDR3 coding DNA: TGCGCCAGAAGGGTCTTCGGGACAGAGAACTACGAGCAGTACTTC. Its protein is CARRVFGTENYEQYF.

The CDR3 loop reads CATNGRDRGIEQFF. The CDR3 nucleotides read TGTGCCACCAATGGACGGGACAGGGGGATTGAGCAGTTCTTC. This chain connects TRBV25-1 to TRBJ2-1; 11 positions agree with TRBD1. The trim removed 10 bases at V and 9 bases at J, leaving 11 bases unmatched. CDR1 and CDR2 (germline): MGHDK, SYGVNS. The CDR3 has 14 residues.

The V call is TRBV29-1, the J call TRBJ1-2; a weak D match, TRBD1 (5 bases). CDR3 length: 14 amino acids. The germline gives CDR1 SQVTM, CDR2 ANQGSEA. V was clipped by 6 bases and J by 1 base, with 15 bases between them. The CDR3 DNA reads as TGCAGCGTCGAGACAGTGGAGGTTAACTATGGCTACACCTTC. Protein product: CSVETVEVNYGYTF.

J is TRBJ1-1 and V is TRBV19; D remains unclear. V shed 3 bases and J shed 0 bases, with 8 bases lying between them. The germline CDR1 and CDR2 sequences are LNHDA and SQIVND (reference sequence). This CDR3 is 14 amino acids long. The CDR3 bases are TGTGCCAGTAGTATGGGCAGTCTGAACACTGAAGCTTTCTTT. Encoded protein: CASSMGSLNTEAFF.

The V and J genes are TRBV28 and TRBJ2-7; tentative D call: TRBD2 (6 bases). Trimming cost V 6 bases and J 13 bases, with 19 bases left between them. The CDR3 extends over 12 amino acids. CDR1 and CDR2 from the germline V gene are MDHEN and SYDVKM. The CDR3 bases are TGTGCCAGCAGATACCCGGGAGAAAAGGACTACTTC. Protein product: CASRYPGEKDYF.

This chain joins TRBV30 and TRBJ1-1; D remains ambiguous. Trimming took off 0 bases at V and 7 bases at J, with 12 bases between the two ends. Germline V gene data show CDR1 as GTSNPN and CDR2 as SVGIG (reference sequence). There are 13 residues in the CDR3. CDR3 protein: CAWSVRPALEAFF. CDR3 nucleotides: TGTGCCTGGAGTGTACGGCCGGCCCTTGAAGCTTTCTTT. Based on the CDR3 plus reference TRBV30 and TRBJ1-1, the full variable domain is SQTIHQWPATLVQPVGSPLSLECTVEGTSNPNLYWYRQAAGRGLQLLFYSVGIGQISSEVPQNLSASRPQDRQFILSSKKLLLSDSGFYLCAWSVRPALEAFFGQGTRLTVV.

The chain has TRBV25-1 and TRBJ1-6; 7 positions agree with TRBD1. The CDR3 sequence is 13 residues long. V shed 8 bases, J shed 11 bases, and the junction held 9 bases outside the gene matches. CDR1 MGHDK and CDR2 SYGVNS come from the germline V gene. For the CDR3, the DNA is TGTGCCAGCGGCCCACAGGGGATGGCACCCCTCCACTTT. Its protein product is CASGPQGMAPLHF.

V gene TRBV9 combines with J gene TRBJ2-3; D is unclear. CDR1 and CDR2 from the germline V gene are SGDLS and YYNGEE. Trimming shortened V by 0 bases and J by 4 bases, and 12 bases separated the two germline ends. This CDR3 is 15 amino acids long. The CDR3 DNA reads TGTGCCAGCAGCGTAGCAAGTTTTTCGGCAGATACGCAGTATTTT. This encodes CASSVASFSADTQYF. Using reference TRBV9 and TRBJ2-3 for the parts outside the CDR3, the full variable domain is DSGVTQTPKHLITATGQRVTLRCSPRSGDLSVYWYQQSLDQGLQFLIQYYNGEERAKGNILERFSAQQFPDLHSELNLSSLELGDSALYFCASSVASFSADTQYFGPGTRLTVL.

As DNA, the CDR3 is TGTGCCAGCAGTTACTCGGGGACAGCCTCTGGAAACACCATATATTTT. Translated, it gives CASSYSGTASGNTIYF. V and J are TRBV6-5 and TRBJ1-3; 7 positions agree with TRBD1. The CDR3 is 16 residues long. Germline lookup yields CDR1 MNHEY and CDR2 SVGAGI. The V segment lost 0 bases and the J segment 0 bases; nucleotides outside the gene matches: 2.

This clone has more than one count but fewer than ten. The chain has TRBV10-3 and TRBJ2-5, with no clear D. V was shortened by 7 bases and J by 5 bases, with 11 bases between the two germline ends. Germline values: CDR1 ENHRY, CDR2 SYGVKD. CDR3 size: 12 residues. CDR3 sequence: CAIKDLGETQYF. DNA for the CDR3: TGTGCCATCAAGGACCTCGGGGAGACCCAGTACTTC.

The CDR3 nucleotides read TGTGCCAGCAGTGAAGAGACAGGGGGCCATAGCAATCAGCCCCAGCATTTT. Residues: CASSEETGGHSNQPQHF. The rearrangement uses TRBV2 and TRBJ1-5; 10 nucleotides match TRBD1. The ends lost 1 base at V and 0 bases at J; junction bases unmatched: 3. This CDR3 is built from 17 residues. Germline assignment: CDR1 SNHLY and CDR2 FYNNEI.

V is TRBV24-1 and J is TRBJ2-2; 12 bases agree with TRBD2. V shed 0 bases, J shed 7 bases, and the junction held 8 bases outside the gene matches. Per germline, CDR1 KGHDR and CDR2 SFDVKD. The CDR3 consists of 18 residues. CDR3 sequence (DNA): TGTGCCACCAGTGATTTGCGTCTAGCGGGAGGGCTAAACGGGGAGCTGTTTTTT. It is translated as CATSDLRLAGGLNGELFF.

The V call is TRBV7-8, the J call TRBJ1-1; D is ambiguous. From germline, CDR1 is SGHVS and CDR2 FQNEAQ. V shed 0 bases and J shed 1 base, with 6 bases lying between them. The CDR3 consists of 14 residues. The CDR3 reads CASSLASGNTEAFF. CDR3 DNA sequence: TGTGCCAGCAGCTTAGCTTCAGGGAACACTGAAGCTTTCTTT. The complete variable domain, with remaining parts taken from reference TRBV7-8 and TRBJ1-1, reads GAGVSQSPRYKVAKRGQDVALRCDPISGHVSLFWYQQALGQGPEFLTYFQNEAQLDKSGLPSDRFFAERPEGSVSTLKIQRTQQEDSAVYLCASSLASGNTEAFFGQGTRLTVV.

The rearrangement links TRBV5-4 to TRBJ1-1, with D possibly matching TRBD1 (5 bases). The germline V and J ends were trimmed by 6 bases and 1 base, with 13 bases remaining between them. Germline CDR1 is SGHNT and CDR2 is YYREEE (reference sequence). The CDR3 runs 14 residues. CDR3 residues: CASNRKTGNTEAFF. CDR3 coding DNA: TGTGCCAGCAATAGAAAAACAGGGAACACTGAAGCTTTCTTT.

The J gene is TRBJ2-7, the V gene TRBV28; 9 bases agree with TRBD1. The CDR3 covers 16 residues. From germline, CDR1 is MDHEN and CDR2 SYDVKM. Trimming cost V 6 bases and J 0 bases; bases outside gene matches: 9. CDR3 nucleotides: TGTGCCAGCAGCCCCGCCGGGACAGGGAACTCCTACGAGCAGTACTTC. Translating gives CASSPAGTGNSYEQYF.

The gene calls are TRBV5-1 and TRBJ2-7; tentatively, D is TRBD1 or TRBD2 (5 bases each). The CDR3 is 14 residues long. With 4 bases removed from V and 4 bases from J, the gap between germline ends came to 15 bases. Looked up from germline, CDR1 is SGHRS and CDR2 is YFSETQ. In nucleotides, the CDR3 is TGCGCCAGCAGCCCGGTAAAGGGACCATACGAGCAGTACTTC. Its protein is CASSPVKGPYEQYF.